Sequencing of this T cell receptor (beta chain) was carried out in a study of breast tumors, draining lymph nodes, adjacent tissues. Germline values: CDR1 SNHLY, CDR2 FYNNEI. Germline trimming cut 0 bases from V and 8 bases from J; bases unmatched to any gene: 7. The CDR3 is made up of 15 amino acids. General study points: Most tumor T cells seemingly derive from lymph node, then expand in tumor. Tumor T cell lymph node origin was a supported hypothesis, not proven.

From the multiplex PCR reads, TCRdb called clonotypes with MiXCR, one entry per CDR3 protein. The sample shows 90,000 to 120,000 distinct CDR3 sequences, 21% of them seen only once. This clonotype has a count of ten or more. Its antigen is unknown. Samples came from axillary lymph nodes draining the breast cancer. The chain combines TRBV2 with TRBJ1-2; 9 nucleotides match TRBD1. Sequenced input: axillary lymph node tissue. The TCR originated in a female donor with breast cancer. Some clones in this sample may be carry-over from other donors' samples. The CDR3 DNA follows: TGTGCCAGCAGTGAAGCGATCGGGACAGGGAAAGGCTACACCTTC. Translation: CASSEAIGTGKGYTF.